A selection of T cell receptor beta chains follows, all from one sample in a study of T-cell memory formation after mild COVID-19. TCRdb re-called the 5' RACE reads through MiXCR, storing one row per CDR3 protein. Altogether roughly 340,000 distinct CDR3 sequences are present, approximately 22% being singletons, with the ten largest covering roughly 23%. Sequencing was performed on PBMCs or a T cell subset sorted from them (not recorded which). Receptor source: a man younger than 35 who had mild COVID-19 (a few samples of this study predate the infection). Cell type and time point are not known. CDR3s include the opening cysteine and the closing phenylalanine or tryptophan. The order of the fields is J gene, clone size, CDR3 length, D gene, V gene, CDR3 DNA, CDR3 protein. D genes are given only for firm matches. Size values are once, few and many counts, or a class for expanded clones, and some rows have none.

TRBJ1-2,NA,15,NA,TRBV7-9,TGTGCCAGCAGCCCCCGGGCAGGGACAAGCTATGGCTACACCTTC,CASSPRAGTSYGYTF
TRBJ2-7,NA,12,NA,TRBV27,TGTGCCAGCAGTAACTCAGGGTACGAGCAGTACTTC,CASSNSGYEQYF
TRBJ2-7,NA,12,NA,TRBV10-2,TGCGCCAGCAGCGATGGAAGGTTGGAGCAGTACTTC,CASSDGRLEQYF
TRBJ2-7,few,13,TRBD1,TRBV7-9,TGTGCCAGCAGCTCACCGACAGGGGGCGAGCAGTACTTC,CASSSPTGGEQYF
TRBJ1-5,few,14,NA,TRBV7-9,TGTGCCAGCAGCTCGCCCCTCTCGGGGCAGCCCCAGCATTTT,CASSSPLSGQPQHF
TRBJ1-4,NA,13,NA,TRBV10-3,TGTGCCTCCAGAGCTGGGACTAATGAAAAACTGTTTTTT,CASRAGTNEKLFF
TRBJ1-5,NA,13,NA,TRBV29-1,TGCAGCGCTTTAGGAGGCGGCAATCAGCCCCAGCATTTT,CSALGGGNQPQHF
TRBJ1-5,NA,14,NA,TRBV7-9,TGTGCCAGCAGCTTAGAGGATAGCAATCAGCCCCAGCATTTT,CASSLEDSNQPQHF
TRBJ1-1,NA,14,NA,TRBV6-5,TGTGCCAGCAGTTACTCGATGGGCCCGACCGAAGCTTTCTTT,CASSYSMGPTEAFF
TRBJ1-5,few,15,NA,TRBV10-3,TGTGCCATCAGTGAGTCAGACAGGAGCAATCAGCCCCAGCATTTT,CAISESDRSNQPQHF
TRBJ2-7,NA,14,NA,TRBV12-3/TRBV12-4,TGTGCCAGCAGTTGGGGAGGGGGGCCCTACGAGCAGTACTTC,CASSWGGGPYEQYF
TRBJ2-2,many,13,NA,TRBV11-2,TGTGCCAGCAGCTCCGAACTCACCGGGGAGCTGTTTTTT,CASSSELTGELFF
TRBJ2-5,few,12,NA,TRBV29-1,TGCAGCGTTGGGGTCCTCGGGGAGACCCAGTACTTC,CSVGVLGETQYF
TRBJ1-3,NA,14,TRBD1,TRBV28,TGTGCCAGCAGCGGAGGGACAGGCCTAGACACCATATATTTT,CASSGGTGLDTIYF
TRBJ2-1,many,15,TRBD1,TRBV5-1,TGCGCCAGCAGTCAGGGGGCCCTAACCTACAATGAGCAGTTCTTC,CASSQGALTYNEQFF
TRBJ2-2,NA,14,NA,TRBV6-5,TGTGCCAGCTTTGGCGGGGGCTTATCCGGGGAGCTGTTTTTT,CASFGGGLSGELFF
TRBJ1-2,NA,13,TRBD1,TRBV5-6,TGTGCCAGCGGAGGACAGGGGAACTATGGCTACACCTTC,CASGGQGNYGYTF
TRBJ1-2,NA,14,NA,TRBV18,TGTGCCAGCTCACCACCGGGGGACCGCTATGGCTACACCTTC,CASSPPGDRYGYTF
TRBJ2-1,few,14,NA,TRBV12-3/TRBV12-4,TGTGCCAGCAGTTACCCATCTAATTACAATGAGCAGTTCTTC,CASSYPSNYNEQFF
TRBJ2-5,few,14,NA,TRBV30,TGTGCCTGGAGTCGGACAGCCAAGGGGGGGACCCAGTACTTC,CAWSRTAKGGTQYF
TRBJ2-2,NA,16,TRBD1,TRBV28,TGTGCCAGCAGTTTGTCGGGACAGGGGATAACCGGGGAGCTGTTTTTT,CASSLSGQGITGELFF
TRBJ2-5,NA,16,NA,TRBV6-5,TGTGCCAGCAGATACGGGGGTTTGGGGCTGAGGGAGACCCAGTACTTC,CASRYGGLGLRETQYF
TRBJ1-4,many,13,NA,TRBV7-2,TGTGCCAGCAGCCCCGGAGTCCGTGAAAAACTGTTTTTT,CASSPGVREKLFF
TRBJ2-3,few,14,TRBD1,TRBV5-1,TGCGCCAGCAGCACTCCGGGACAGACAGATACGCAGTATTTT,CASSTPGQTDTQYF
TRBJ2-1,few,13,NA,TRBV6-2/TRBV6-3,TGTGCCAGCAGATCCACCCAATACAATGAGCAGTTCTTC,CASRSTQYNEQFF
TRBJ2-5,NA,13,NA,TRBV24-1,TGTGCCACCAGTGATCCCAACCAAGAGACCCAGTACTTC,CATSDPNQETQYF
TRBJ1-2,few,14,NA,TRBV5-1,TGCGCCAGCAGCTTGCGGGACCGCTACTATGGCTACACCTTC,CASSLRDRYYGYTF
TRBJ2-2,NA,17,NA,TRBV4-1,TGCGCCAGCAGCCAAGGCCGGGCAGCCTCGAACACCGGGGAGCTGTTTTTT,CASSQGRAASNTGELFF
TRBJ2-1,NA,15,NA,TRBV5-1,TGCGCCAGCAGCTACGGTAGGTCCTTTGGCAATGAGCAGTTCTTC,CASSYGRSFGNEQFF
TRBJ2-3,many,16,TRBD1,TRBV6-5,TGTGCCAGCAGACTGGTATGGACAGGGGGGTCAGATACGCAGTATTTT,CASRLVWTGGSDTQYF
TRBJ2-7,NA,13,NA,TRBV9,TGTGCCAGCAGTACAGGTAGCTCCTACGAGCAGTACTTC,CASSTGSSYEQYF
TRBJ2-3,few,14,TRBD1,TRBV7-3,TGTGCCAGCAGCTTGCAGGGGGCCGCAGATACGCAGTATTTT,CASSLQGAADTQYF
TRBJ2-1,NA,14,NA,TRBV12-3/TRBV12-4,TGTGCCAGCACCTGGGCAGGGAAGTACAATGAGCAGTTCTTC,CASTWAGKYNEQFF
TRBJ1-2,NA,14,NA,TRBV4-3,TGCGCCAGCAGCCACGTCGCAAGGGAAGGCGGCTACACCTTC,CASSHVAREGGYTF
TRBJ2-5,few,13,TRBD2,TRBV6-1,TGTGCCAGCAGAAAGCGGGGGGATGAGACCCAGTACTTC,CASRKRGDETQYF
TRBJ1-2,NA,15,TRBD1,TRBV19,TGTGCCAGTAGTAATGACAGGGGATATGGCTATGGCTACACCTTC,CASSNDRGYGYGYTF
TRBJ1-2,few,14,NA,TRBV20-1,TGCAGTGCCGCGGAGTCGGGGGGGACCTTCGGCTACACCTTC,CSAAESGGTFGYTF
TRBJ2-1,few,13,NA,TRBV6-2/TRBV6-3,TGTGCCAGCAGTGATGACCCCTACAATGAGCAGTTCTTC,CASSDDPYNEQFF
TRBJ2-1,NA,13,TRBD2,TRBV7-2,TGTGCCAGCGAGCGGGGGGGTAACAATGAGCAGTTCTTC,CASERGGNNEQFF
TRBJ1-6,many,16,TRBD1,TRBV7-6,TGTGCCAGCAGCTTATTGGGACAGGGAGATTCTTCACCCCTCCACTTT,CASSLLGQGDSSPLHF
TRBJ1-1,NA,14,NA,TRBV5-6,TGTGCCAGCAGCTTGCCCAGGATGAACACTGAAGCTTTCTTT,CASSLPRMNTEAFF
TRBJ2-2,NA,14,TRBD2,TRBV14,TGTGCCAGCAGAGGGACTAGCTACACCGGGGAGCTGTTTTTT,CASRGTSYTGELFF
TRBJ1-5,NA,14,NA,TRBV7-2,TGTGCCAGCAGCTTTATTCATAGCAATCAGCCCCAGCATTTT,CASSFIHSNQPQHF
TRBJ1-5,few,14,NA,TRBV6-6,TGTGCCAGCAGTTACGCGGGTCTCAATCAGCCCCAGCATTTT,CASSYAGLNQPQHF
TRBJ2-1,few,15,TRBD2,TRBV30,TGTGCCTGGAGTACCCTGAGGACTAGAGGAAATGAGCAGTTCTTC,CAWSTLRTRGNEQFF
TRBJ2-6,NA,21,TRBD2,TRBV10-3,TGTGCCATCGGAAACCGGGGGGGAAGGGACGGGAGAACGTCCGGGGCCAACGTCCTGACTTTC,CAIGNRGGRDGRTSGANVLTF
TRBJ2-6,few,17,TRBD2,TRBV3-1,TGTGCCAGCACCCAGTGGGGGGGTTCCTCTGGGGCCAACGTCCTGACTTTC,CASTQWGGSSGANVLTF
TRBJ1-1,NA,13,TRBD1,TRBV5-6,TGTGCCAGCAGAGCTGACAGGGGAGCTGAAGCTTTCTTT,CASRADRGAEAFF
TRBJ2-4,few,13,NA,TRBV7-2,TGTGCCAGTCTCCTCGGAGGGGAGAACATTCAGTACTTC,CASLLGGENIQYF
TRBJ1-5,few,14,NA,TRBV9,TGTGCCAGCAGCGTAGGGCAGAACAATCAGCCCCAGCATTTT,CASSVGQNNQPQHF
TRBJ2-3,many,14,TRBD2,TRBV7-9,TGTGCCAGCAGCCCTCGGACTAGTCCAGATACGCAGTATTTT,CASSPRTSPDTQYF
TRBJ1-1,many,15,NA,TRBV9,TGTGCCAGCAGCGTAGGCTCGCCGGGGGCCACTGAAGCTTTCTTT,CASSVGSPGATEAFF
TRBJ2-6,NA,19,TRBD1,TRBV7-2,TGTGCCAGCAGCCCGCGGGGACAGGGGCAGTTCTCTGGGGCCAACGTCCTGACTTTC,CASSPRGQGQFSGANVLTF
TRBJ2-3,few,14,NA,TRBV7-2,TGTGCCAGCAGCTTAGAGGGGGTCGGAGATACGCAGTATTTT,CASSLEGVGDTQYF
TRBJ1-1,few,17,NA,TRBV29-1,TGCAGCGTTGAAGATCTAGGACTCTCAGGATCGAACACTGAAGCTTTCTTT,CSVEDLGLSGSNTEAFF
TRBJ1-1,few,15,NA,TRBV6-2/TRBV6-3,TGTGCCAGCAGTTACTCAAAGGGTTTGAACACTGAAGCTTTCTTT,CASSYSKGLNTEAFF
TRBJ1-2,NA,13,TRBD1,TRBV27,TGTGCCAGCAGTAGGACAGGGGAAGTGCGCTACACCTTC,CASSRTGEVRYTF